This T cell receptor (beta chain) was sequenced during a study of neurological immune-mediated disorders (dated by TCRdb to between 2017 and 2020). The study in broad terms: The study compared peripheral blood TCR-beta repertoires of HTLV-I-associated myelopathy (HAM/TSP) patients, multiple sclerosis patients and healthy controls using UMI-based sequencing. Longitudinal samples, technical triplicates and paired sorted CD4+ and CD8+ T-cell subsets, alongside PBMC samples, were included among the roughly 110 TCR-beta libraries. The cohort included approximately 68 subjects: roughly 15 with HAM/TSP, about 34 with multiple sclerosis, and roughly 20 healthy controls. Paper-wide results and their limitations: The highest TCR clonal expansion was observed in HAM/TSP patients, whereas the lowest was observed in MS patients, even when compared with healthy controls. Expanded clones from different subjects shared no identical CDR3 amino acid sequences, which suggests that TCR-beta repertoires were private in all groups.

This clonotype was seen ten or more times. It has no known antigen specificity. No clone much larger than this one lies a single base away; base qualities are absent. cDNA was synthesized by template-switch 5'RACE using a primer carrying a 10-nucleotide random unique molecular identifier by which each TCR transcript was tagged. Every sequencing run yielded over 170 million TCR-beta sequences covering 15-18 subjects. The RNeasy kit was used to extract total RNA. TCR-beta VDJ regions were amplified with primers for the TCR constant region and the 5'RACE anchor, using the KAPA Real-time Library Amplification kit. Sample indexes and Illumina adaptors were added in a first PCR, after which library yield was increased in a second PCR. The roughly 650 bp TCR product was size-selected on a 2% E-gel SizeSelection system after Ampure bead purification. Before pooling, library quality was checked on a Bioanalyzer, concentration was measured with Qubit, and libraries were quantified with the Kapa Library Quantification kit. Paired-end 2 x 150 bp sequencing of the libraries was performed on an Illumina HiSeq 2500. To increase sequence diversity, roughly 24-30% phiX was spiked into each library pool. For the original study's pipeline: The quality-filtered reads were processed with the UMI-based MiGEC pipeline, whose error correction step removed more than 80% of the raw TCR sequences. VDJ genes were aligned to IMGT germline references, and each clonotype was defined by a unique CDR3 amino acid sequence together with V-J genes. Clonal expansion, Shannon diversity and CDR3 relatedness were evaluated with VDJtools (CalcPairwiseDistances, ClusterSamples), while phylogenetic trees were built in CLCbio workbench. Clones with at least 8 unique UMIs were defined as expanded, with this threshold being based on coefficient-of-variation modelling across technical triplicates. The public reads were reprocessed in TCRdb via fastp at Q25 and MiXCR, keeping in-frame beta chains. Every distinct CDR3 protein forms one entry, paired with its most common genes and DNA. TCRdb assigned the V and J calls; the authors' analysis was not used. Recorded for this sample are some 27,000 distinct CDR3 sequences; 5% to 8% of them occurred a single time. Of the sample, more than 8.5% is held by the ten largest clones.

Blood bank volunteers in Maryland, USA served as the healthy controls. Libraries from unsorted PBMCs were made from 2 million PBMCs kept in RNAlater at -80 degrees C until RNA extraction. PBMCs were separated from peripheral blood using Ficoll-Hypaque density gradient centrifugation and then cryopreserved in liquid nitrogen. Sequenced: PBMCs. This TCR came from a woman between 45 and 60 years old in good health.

The DNA sequence is TGTGCCAGCAGTTTATCTATGACAGGGTATGCTTTCTTT. It is translated as CASSLSMTGYAFF. Recombination joined TRBV27 with TRBJ1-1; 7 of the junction bases match TRBD1. For this chain, trimming is 0 bases at the V end and 11 bases at the J end, and the number of junction bases without a gene match is 6. The CDR3 goes from the cysteine to the phenylalanine over 13 residues. The kept DNA is CDR3 alone, 39 bases in frame from the first base. Based on the germline V gene (reference sequence), the CDR1 and CDR2 sequences are MNHEY and SMNVEV.